This passage covers 26 T cell receptor beta chains from one sample sequenced in a study of blood T cell repertoires in COVID-19. TCRdb's copy holds only in-frame clones and misses some; the assay was immunoSEQ multiplex PCR. The table includes approximately 70,000 clones, 85% to 90% detected once. The sample consisted of peripheral blood. All receptors derive from a woman older than 75 with active or convalescent COVID-19.

The chain recombines TRBV9 with TRBJ2-5; D is uncertain. Germline CDR1 is SGDLS and CDR2 is YYNGEE. The CDR3 extends over 15 amino acids. Between the trimmed V and J ends, which lost 0 bases and 1 base, there was a span of 10 bases. The CDR3, as DNA: TGTGCCAGCAGCGTAGTGGTTACTGCCCAAGAGACCCAGTACTTC. This encodes CASSVVVTAQETQYF.

CDR3 sequence: CASSFRQDRGYEQYF. The CDR3 bases are TGTGCCAGCAGCTTTAGGCAGGACAGAGGCTACGAGCAGTACTTC. This sequence joins TRBV7-2 and TRBJ2-7; the D gene is possibly TRBD1 (6 bases). CDR3 length equals 15 residues. CDR1 and CDR2 from the germline V gene are SGHTA and FQGNSA. V lost 3 bases, J lost 3 bases, and 15 bases lay in between.

This clone was recorded once. This rearrangement joins TRBV19 to TRBJ1-1; D is unresolved. V shed 5 bases and J shed 1 base, with 8 bases lying between them. The length of the CDR3 is 13 residues. Germline loops: CDR1 LNHDA, CDR2 SQIVND (reference sequence). The CDR3 sequence is CASSYGRNTEAFF. CDR3 bases: TGTGCCAGTAGTTATGGGAGGAACACTGAAGCTTTCTTT. The full variable domain, rest sourced from reference TRBV19 and TRBJ1-1, is DGGITQSPKYLFRKEGQNVTLSCEQNLNHDAMYWYRQDPGQGLRLIYYSQIVNDFQKGDIAEGYSVSREKKESFPLTVTSAQKNPTAFYLCASSYGRNTEAFFGQGTRLTVV.

This chain uses TRBV11-3 with TRBJ1-2, with 8 bases fitting TRBD1. CDR3 length: 16 amino acids. The J segment lost 8 bases and the V segment lost 0 bases, leaving 11 bases of the junction unmatched. From germline, CDR1 is SGHNT and CDR2 YENEEA. CDR3 sequence: CASSLEDRAVLLGYTF. CDR3 DNA sequence: TGTGCCAGCAGCTTAGAGGACAGGGCGGTTCTCCTGGGCTACACCTTC.

The rearrangement links TRBV7-2 to TRBJ1-2, with 10 positions matching TRBD1. This CDR3 spans 18 amino acids. CDR1 and CDR2 (germline): SGHTA, FQGNSA. Trimming cost V 0 bases and J 0 bases; bases outside gene matches: 7. The CDR3 sequence is CASSLARQGARANYGYTF. The CDR3 DNA follows: TGTGCCAGCAGCTTAGCCCGACAGGGGGCGCGAGCTAACTATGGCTACACCTTC.

J is TRBJ1-5 and V is TRBV3-1 (or the pseudogene TRBV3-2); perhaps TRBD1 as D (6 bases). Trimming stripped 2 bases from V and 3 bases from J, with 11 bases between. The CDR3 extends over 15 amino acids. Germline loops: CDR1 LGHDT, CDR2 YNNKEL (reference sequence). The CDR3 nucleotides are TGTGCCAGCAGCCAATCTGGACAGACCAATCAGCCCCAGCATTTT. Translated: CASSQSGQTNQPQHF.

V and J are TRBV7-2 and TRBJ1-2; TRBD1 is a possible D gene (6 bases). Trimming took off 6 bases at V and 2 bases at J, with 10 bases between the two ends. This CDR3 is 13 amino acids long. Germline CDR1 and CDR2: SGHTA and FQGNSA. In DNA, the CDR3 is TGTGCCAGCAGTCAACAGGGAAACTATGGCTACACCTTC. Translating it yields CASSQQGNYGYTF. The complete variable domain, with remaining parts taken from reference TRBV7-2 and TRBJ1-2, reads GAGVSQSPSNKVTEKGKDVELRCDPISGHTALYWYRQSLGQGLEFLIYFQGNSAPDKSGLPSDRFSAERTGGSVSTLTIQRTQQEDSAVYLCASSQQGNYGYTFGSGTRLTVV.

This sequence joins TRBV4-1 and TRBJ1-5; D is undetermined. Between the trimmed V and J ends, which lost 2 bases and 4 bases, there was a span of 12 bases. Germline V gene lookup returns CDR1 MGHRA and CDR2 YSYEKL. CDR3 length: 15 amino acids. The CDR3 protein is CASSQLRGWNQPQHF. In nucleotides, the CDR3 is TGCGCCAGCAGCCAACTCCGGGGATGGAATCAGCCCCAGCATTTT.

The CDR3 DNA sequence: TGTGCCAGCAGTTTAGACATAAGCTCACCCCTCCACTTT. It translates to CASSLDISSPLHF. V gene TRBV28 combines with J gene TRBJ1-6; D unresolved. Deletions cut 2 bases from V and 10 bases from J, with 9 bases between. This CDR3 has 13 amino acids. CDR1 MDHEN and CDR2 SYDVKM come from the germline V gene.

The chain couples TRBV6-6 to TRBJ1-1, with 7 positions matching TRBD1. The length of the CDR3 is 16 residues. Germline CDR1 MNHNY, CDR2 SVGAGI (reference sequence). V trimming: 6 bases; J trimming: 0 bases; junction bases outside the gene matches: 10. This CDR3 is CASSLEGGRLNTEAFF. For the CDR3, the DNA is TGTGCCAGCAGCCTAGAAGGGGGCCGCTTGAACACTGAAGCTTTCTTT.

This clone was recorded a few times. The chain couples TRBV27 to TRBJ2-7; 7 nucleotides match TRBD2. The germline V gene has CDR1 MNHEY and CDR2 SMNVEV (reference sequence). This CDR3 has 16 residues. V shed 6 bases, J shed 3 bases, and the junction held 14 bases outside the gene matches. The CDR3 reads CASSRYAGTTVYEQYF. In nucleotides, the CDR3 is TGTGCCAGCAGCCGATACGCCGGGACTACCGTCTACGAGCAGTACTTC.

The V gene is TRBV6-2 or TRBV6-3, the J gene TRBJ2-3; perhaps TRBD2 as D (6 bases). Trimming shortened V by 3 bases and J by 1 base, and 11 bases separated the two germline ends. This CDR3 comprises 15 residues. Germline loops: CDR1 MNHEY, CDR2 SVGEGT. DNA of the CDR3: TGTGCCAGCAGTTATTTGGGGGGAGGCACAGATACGCAGTATTTT. Residues: CASSYLGGGTDTQYF.

V and J are TRBV7-2 and TRBJ2-1; D remains unclear. V was cut by 2 bases and J by 0 bases, with 11 bases left in between. The germline gives CDR1 SGHTA, CDR2 FQGNSA. The CDR3 is 16 amino acids. The CDR3 DNA reads TGTGCCAGCAGCTTATCGGTCTCGAGCTCCTACAATGAGCAGTTCTTC. Its translation: CASSLSVSSSYNEQFF.

The chain has TRBV2 and TRBJ2-7; TRBD1 might be the D (5 bases). Looked up from germline, CDR1 is SNHLY and CDR2 is FYNNEI. The V gene lost 7 bases and the J gene lost 3 bases, with 13 bases spanning the gap. The CDR3 contains 13 residues. The CDR3 DNA sequence: TGTGCCAGCATCGGACATTATCACTACGAGCAGTACTTC. Protein sequence: CASIGHYHYEQYF.

As for this clone: The identical CDR3 is also encoded by other nucleotide sequences in the sample. The chain has TRBV2 and TRBJ1-1; D possibly corresponds to TRBD1 (6 bases). V was clipped by 8 bases and J by 1 base, with 11 bases between them. Germline CDR1 SNHLY, CDR2 FYNNEI. The CDR3 has 13 residues. The CDR3 loop reads CASRRTENTEAFF. CDR3 coding DNA: TGTGCCAGCCGGCGGACAGAGAACACTGAAGCTTTCTTT.

This sequence joins TRBV7-2 and TRBJ2-1, with a tentative D call TRBD2 (6 bases). CDR3 length equals 15 residues. Trimming pared 2 bases from V and 6 bases from J, leaving 14 bases between. The germline V gene encodes CDR1 SGHTA and CDR2 FQGNSA. The CDR3 DNA follows: TGTGCCAGCAGCTTATTGACGGTCGGGGGCAATGAGCAGTTCTTC. It yields the protein CASSLLTVGGNEQFF. The full variable domain, rest sourced from reference TRBV7-2 and TRBJ2-1, is GAGVSQSPSNKVTEKGKDVELRCDPISGHTALYWYRQSLGQGLEFLIYFQGNSAPDKSGLPSDRFSAERTGGSVSTLTIQRTQQEDSAVYLCASSLLTVGGNEQFFGPGTRLTVL.

The V call is TRBV14, the J call TRBJ2-2; tentative D call: TRBD1 (6 bases). The V end lost 4 bases, the J end lost 9 bases, and 18 bases lay between the germline ends. This CDR3 spans 15 amino acids. Per germline, CDR1 SGHDN and CDR2 FVKESK. CDR3 coding DNA: TGTGCCAGCAGCCCAGGGGTCAGCCCTTACTGGGAGCTGTTTTTT. Translation gives CASSPGVSPYWELFF.

The gene calls are TRBV19 and TRBJ1-5; a weak D match, TRBD1 (6 bases). The V gene lost 3 bases and the J gene lost 3 bases, with 9 bases spanning the gap. Germline V gene lookup returns CDR1 LNHDA and CDR2 SQIVND (reference sequence). The CDR3 totals 14 residues. Written as DNA, the CDR3 is TGTGCCAGTAGTATCGGACAGAACAATCAGCCCCAGCATTTT. This translates into CASSIGQNNQPQHF.

The chain couples TRBV5-6 to TRBJ1-2, with D maybe TRBD1 (6 bases). There are 14 residues in the CDR3. From germline, CDR1 is SGHDT and CDR2 YYEEEE. V lost 4 bases to trimming and J lost 6 bases, with 16 bases between them. CDR3 protein: CASSHLGAFNGYTF. The CDR3 coding sequence is TGTGCCAGCAGCCACCTGGGGGCGTTTAATGGCTACACCTTC.

The CDR3 sequence: CASSQPSGFDTQYF. The CDR3, as DNA: TGTGCCAGCAGCCAACCTAGCGGGTTTGATACGCAGTATTTT. The chain carries TRBV3-1 (or the pseudogene TRBV3-2) and TRBJ2-3; the match to TRBD2 covers 8 bases. Germline V lookup: CDR1 LGHDT, CDR2 YNNKEL (reference sequence). The CDR3 extends over 14 amino acids. Trimming cost V 2 bases and J 6 bases; bases outside gene matches: 4.

J is TRBJ1-1 and V is TRBV7-9; D is unresolved. The CDR3 extends over 13 amino acids. Trimming pared 3 bases from V and 1 base from J, leaving 6 bases between. Germline lookup yields CDR1 SEHNR and CDR2 FQNEAQ (reference sequence). In DNA, the CDR3 is TGTGCCAGCAGCTTTACAGAGAACACTGAAGCTTTCTTT. Protein: CASSFTENTEAFF.

The chain carries TRBV5-1 and TRBJ2-7; no clear D gene. This CDR3 has 14 residues. V was pared by 0 bases and J by 0 bases, with 7 bases between. The germline CDR1 and CDR2 sequences are SGHRS and YFSETQ. The CDR3 DNA reads as TGCGCCAGCAGCTTGGCTCCCCCCTCCTACGAGCAGTACTTC. As protein: CASSLAPPSYEQYF. The whole variable domain, remainder taken from reference TRBV5-1 and TRBJ2-7, is KAGVTQTPRYLIKTRGQQVTLSCSPISGHRSVSWYQQTPGQGLQFLFEYFSETQRNKGNFPGRFSGRQFSNSRSEMNVSTLELGDSALYLCASSLAPPSYEQYFGPGTRLTVT.

This clone was detected a few times. The chain couples TRBV2 to TRBJ1-1; 7 positions agree with TRBD1. The ends lost 5 bases at V and 11 bases at J; junction bases unmatched: 14. Germline CDR1 reads SNHLY; CDR2 reads FYNNEI. The CDR3 is 14 residues long. CDR3 bases: TGTGCCAGCAGTAACGACAGGGAATCATTAGAGGCTTTCTTT. Protein sequence: CASSNDRESLEAFF.

To note about this clone: The same CDR3 also results from other DNA sequences found in this sample. The chain couples TRBV7-2 to TRBJ2-3; 13 bases are a match to TRBD2. Losses at the gene ends were 5 bases for V and 1 base for J; bases not matched to a gene: 3. The CDR3 totals 16 residues. Germline V gene data show CDR1 as SGHTA and CDR2 as FQGNSA. CDR3 loop: CASSLGTSGGTDTQYF. CDR3 DNA sequence: TGTGCCAGCAGCCTCGGGACTAGCGGGGGCACAGATACGCAGTATTTT.

This rearrangement joins TRBV27 to TRBJ2-2; D is undetermined. Germline V CDR1 and CDR2: MNHEY, SMNVEV (reference sequence). V was pared by 6 bases and J by 5 bases, with 7 bases between. This CDR3 has 12 amino acids. CDR3 sequence: CASRFFTGELFF. The CDR3 nucleotides are TGTGCCAGCAGATTCTTTACCGGGGAGCTGTTTTTT.

This clone was counted a single time. The V call is TRBV11-2, the J call TRBJ2-6; 9 nucleotides agree with TRBD1. CDR1 is SGHAT, CDR2 FQNNGV, per germline. The CDR3 extends over 17 amino acids. Losses at the gene ends were 5 bases for V and 4 bases for J; bases not matched to a gene: 9. The DNA of the CDR3 is TGTGCCAGCAGCATCGCCCGGACAGGGGCCGGGGCCAACGTCCTGACTTTC. Translation gives CASSIARTGAGANVLTF.